The 21 T cell receptor beta chains reported below all come from one sample, sequenced in a study of T cell responses to AZD1222 COVID-19 vaccine. The data were produced by immunoSEQ multiplex PCR, yet TCRdb's version contains in-frame clones alone and is incomplete. The table records about 120,000 clones, roughly 85% of them present only once. Sequencing used peripheral blood, obtained on day 0 of MenACWY control vaccination. The receptors come from an adult in good health.

The J gene is TRBJ2-1, the V gene TRBV7-2; 8 bases match TRBD2. Germline values: CDR1 SGHTA, CDR2 FQGNSA. The CDR3 runs to 15 residues. V lost 2 bases to trimming and J lost 2 bases; unmatched junction nucleotides: 2. The chain's CDR3 is CASSLSGGTYNEQFF. CDR3 DNA: TGTGCCAGCAGCTTAAGCGGGGGAACCTACAATGAGCAGTTCTTC.

The rearrangement uses TRBV23-1 and TRBJ1-1, with D perhaps matching TRBD1 (6 bases). TRBV23-1 is identified as an open reading frame with a role that is uncertain. This CDR3 comprises 15 residues. With 6 bases removed from V and 1 base from J, the gap between germline ends came to 15 bases. Here the CDR3 reads CASSAPGHWNTEAFF. The CDR3 DNA is TGCGCCAGCAGCGCGCCGGGACACTGGAACACTGAAGCTTTCTTT.

V and J are TRBV7-3 and TRBJ2-1; the D gene is possibly TRBD2 (6 bases). Trimming removed 3 bases from V and 0 bases from J, with 9 bases in between. This CDR3 contains 15 residues. CDR1 is SGHTA, CDR2 FQGTGA, per germline. The CDR3 reads CASSFWGGSYNEQFF. The DNA for the CDR3 is TGTGCCAGCAGCTTCTGGGGAGGCTCCTACAATGAGCAGTTCTTC.

The chain combines TRBV6-5 with TRBJ2-3; D could derive from TRBD1 or TRBD2 (6 bases each). The CDR3 is 14 amino acids. Germline CDR1 and CDR2: MNHEY and SVGAGI. Trimming removed 7 bases at V and 2 bases at J, with 13 bases between. CDR3 amino acids: CASTEGGYTDTQYF. DNA of the CDR3: TGTGCCAGCACCGAAGGGGGGTACACAGATACGCAGTATTTT.

The J gene is TRBJ2-5, the V gene TRBV4-2; TRBD2 agrees at 8 bases. V lost 4 bases to trimming and J lost 5 bases; unmatched junction nucleotides: 12. CDR3 size: 16 residues. Germline CDR1 LGHNA, CDR2 YNFKEQ. CDR3 loop: CASSPAGLEDRETQYF. Here the CDR3 DNA reads TGTGCCAGCAGCCCCGCGGGACTAGAGGATAGGGAGACCCAGTACTTC.

The rearrangement links TRBV7-2 to TRBJ1-2; no reliable D call. This CDR3 is built from 12 residues. The germline V gene has CDR1 SGHTA and CDR2 FQGNSA. V lost 2 bases to trimming and J lost 9 bases, with 10 bases between them. The chain's CDR3 is CASSLTPPRYTF. In DNA, the CDR3 is TGTGCCAGCAGCTTAACCCCCCCCCGCTACACCTTC. The entire variable domain, with the rest obtained from reference TRBV7-2 and TRBJ1-2, is as follows: GAGVSQSPSNKVTEKGKDVELRCDPISGHTALYWYRQSLGQGLEFLIYFQGNSAPDKSGLPSDRFSAERTGGSVSTLTIQRTQQEDSAVYLCASSLTPPRYTFGSGTRLTVV.

This clone was counted between two and nine times. The J gene is TRBJ1-2, the V gene TRBV19; a possible D gene is TRBD1 (5 bases). This CDR3 spans 15 amino acids. Trimming stripped 1 base from V and 4 bases from J, with 13 bases between. Germline values: CDR1 LNHDA, CDR2 SQIVND (reference sequence). The CDR3 DNA reads TGTGCCAGTAGTATAGGTCCAGGGAGAACCTATGGCTACACCTTC. Its protein product is CASSIGPGRTYGYTF.

The J gene is TRBJ2-5, the V gene TRBV5-8, with D unresolved. V lost 9 bases and J lost 2, with 11 bases in between. Looked up from germline, CDR1 is SGHTS and CDR2 is YDEGEE. The CDR3 has 12 residues. This CDR3 reads CATTTSQETQYF. The DNA for the CDR3 is TGTGCCACTACAACTTCTCAAGAGACCCAGTACTTC.

The chain recombines TRBV5-6 with TRBJ2-4; D gene uncertain. Trimming removed 0 bases at V and 0 bases at J, with 1 base between. From germline, CDR1 is SGHDT and CDR2 YYEEEE. This CDR3 has 13 residues. DNA for the CDR3: TGTGCCAGCAGCTTGGTAGCCAAAAACATTCAGTACTTC. This encodes CASSLVAKNIQYF.

By its share, this clone is medium-sized. This chain links TRBV6-4 with TRBJ2-3; 11 positions match TRBD1. Germline values: CDR1 MRHNA, CDR2 SNTAGT. The length of the CDR3 is 14 residues. Trimming cost V 3 bases and J 4 bases; bases outside gene matches: 0. The CDR3 reads CASSEGQGADTQYF. CDR3 nucleotide sequence: TGTGCCAGCAGTGAGGGACAGGGGGCAGATACGCAGTATTTT.

The chain couples TRBV4-3 to TRBJ1-4; 7 nucleotides match TRBD1. CDR3 length: 15 amino acids. Germline V CDR1 and CDR2: LGHNA, YSLEER. V lost 4 bases, J lost 3 bases, and 5 bases stayed unmatched. CDR3 sequence reads: CASSLMTGSNEKLFF. The CDR3 bases are TGCGCCAGCAGCCTGATGACAGGGTCTAATGAAAAACTGTTTTTT.

This clone was counted between two and nine times. The chain links TRBV6-6 to TRBJ1-1; no reliable D call. This CDR3 has 13 residues. Deletions cut 6 bases from V and 0 bases from J, with 8 bases between. CDR1 is MNHNY and CDR2 is SVGAGI in the germline V gene (reference sequence). The CDR3 loop reads CASSLLLNTEAFF. The DNA of the CDR3 is TGTGCCAGCAGCCTACTATTGAACACTGAAGCTTTCTTT.

The rearrangement uses TRBV13 and TRBJ2-3, with 12 bases aligning to TRBD1. J gave up 7 bases and V 0 bases, and 8 bases lay outside the gene matches. There are 17 residues in the CDR3. CDR1 is PRHDT and CDR2 is FYEKMQ in the germline V gene (reference sequence). CDR3 DNA sequence: TGTGCCAGCAGCTTAGGCCCCGGGACAGGGGGCCTATATACGCAGTATTTT. Protein: CASSLGPGTGGLYTQYF.

The J gene is TRBJ1-5, the V gene TRBV2; D remains unclear. This CDR3 region has 14 residues. From germline, CDR1 is SNHLY and CDR2 FYNNEI. V lost 1 base, J lost 4 bases, and 8 bases lay in between. Here the CDR3 reads CASSEGTRNQPQHF. In DNA form, the CDR3 reads TGTGCCAGCAGTGAAGGGACGAGAAATCAGCCCCAGCATTTT.

This chain connects TRBV5-1 to TRBJ2-2, with D perhaps matching TRBD1 or TRBD2 (5 bases each). Germline V gene lookup returns CDR1 SGHRS and CDR2 YFSETQ. Trimming removed 1 base from V and 1 base from J, with 11 bases in between. This CDR3 is 16 amino acids long. In nucleotides, the CDR3 is TGCGCCAGCAGCTTGTATGGGGACCTGAACACCGGGGAGCTGTTTTTT. It translates to CASSLYGDLNTGELFF.

The CDR3 region is CASSPTTGGETQYF. In DNA, the CDR3 is TGTGCCAGCAGCCCAACGACAGGGGGGGAGACCCAGTACTTC. The genes are TRBV9 and TRBJ2-5; 9 bases are shared with TRBD1. The CDR3 runs to 14 residues. Germline loops: CDR1 SGDLS, CDR2 YYNGEE. The V and J ends lost 4 bases and 5 bases, in that order; junction bases with no gene match: 6.

Only a few counts were recorded for this clone. This chain links TRBV11-1 with TRBJ2-1; 7 bases match TRBD1. CDR3 size: 15 residues. The V segment lost 1 base and the J segment 1 base; nucleotides outside the gene matches: 1. The germline CDR1 and CDR2 sequences are SGHAT and FQDESV (reference sequence). CDR3 protein: CASSLGQGSYNEQFF. DNA for the CDR3: TGTGCCAGCAGCTTAGGACAGGGATCCTACAATGAGCAGTTCTTC.

The chain recombines TRBV5-6 with TRBJ1-5, with D possibly TRBD1 on 6 matching bases. CDR1 and CDR2 from the germline V gene are SGHDT and YYEEEE. The germline V and J ends were trimmed by 4 bases and 0 bases, with 11 bases remaining between them. CDR3 length: 15 amino acids. The CDR3 sequence is CASSVGQTSNQPQHF. In DNA, the CDR3 is TGTGCCAGCAGCGTGGGACAAACTAGCAATCAGCCCCAGCATTTT.

V and J are TRBV2 and TRBJ1-2; D possibly corresponds to TRBD1 (6 bases). The V end was cut by 2 bases, the J end by 6 bases, with 16 bases between. This CDR3 has 15 amino acids. Germline V lookup: CDR1 SNHLY, CDR2 FYNNEI. The chain's CDR3 is CASSETGFRFNGYTF. The CDR3 DNA follows: TGTGCCAGCAGTGAAACAGGGTTCCGGTTTAATGGCTACACCTTC.

This sequence joins TRBV5-6 and TRBJ1-2, with 8 positions matching TRBD1. From germline, CDR1 is SGHDT and CDR2 YYEEEE. The CDR3 length is 15 residues. V was clipped by 2 bases and J by 4 bases; unmatched bases: 7. The CDR3 DNA is TGTGCCAGCAGCTTACTGACAGGGGCTGGCTATGGCTACACCTTC. Protein: CASSLLTGAGYGYTF.

The J gene is TRBJ1-6, the V gene TRBV2; D might be TRBD1 (5 bases). V was trimmed by 7 bases and J by 8 bases, leaving 24 bases between them. Per the germline V gene, CDR1 is SNHLY and CDR2 is FYNNEI. The CDR3 covers 17 residues. CDR3 sequence: CASIGLGTGGGYSPLHF. CDR3 coding DNA: TGTGCCAGCATCGGCCTTGGAACCGGGGGGGGGTATTCACCCCTCCACTTT.